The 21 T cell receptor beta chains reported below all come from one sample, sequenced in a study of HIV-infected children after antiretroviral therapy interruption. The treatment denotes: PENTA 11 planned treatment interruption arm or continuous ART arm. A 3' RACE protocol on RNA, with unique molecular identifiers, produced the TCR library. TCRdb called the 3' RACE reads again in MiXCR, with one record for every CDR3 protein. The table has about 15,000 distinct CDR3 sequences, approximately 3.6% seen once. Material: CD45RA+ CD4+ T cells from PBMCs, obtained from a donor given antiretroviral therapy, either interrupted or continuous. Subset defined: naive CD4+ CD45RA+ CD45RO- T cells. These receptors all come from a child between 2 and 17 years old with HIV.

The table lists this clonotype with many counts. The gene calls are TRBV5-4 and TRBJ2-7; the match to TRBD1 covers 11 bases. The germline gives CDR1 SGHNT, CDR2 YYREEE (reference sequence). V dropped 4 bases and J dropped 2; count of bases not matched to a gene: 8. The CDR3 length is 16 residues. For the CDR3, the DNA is TGTGCCAGCAGCCCGGGGGGACAGGGGGGGACCTACGAGCAGTACTTC. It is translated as CASSPGGQGGTYEQYF.

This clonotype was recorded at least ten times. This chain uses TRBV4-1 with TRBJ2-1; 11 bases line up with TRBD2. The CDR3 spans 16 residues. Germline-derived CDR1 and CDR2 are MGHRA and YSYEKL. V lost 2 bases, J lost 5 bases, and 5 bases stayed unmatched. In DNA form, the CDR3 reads TGCGCCAGCAGCCAAACACCTAGCGGGGGGAACAATGAGCAGTTCTTC. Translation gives CASSQTPSGGNNEQFF.

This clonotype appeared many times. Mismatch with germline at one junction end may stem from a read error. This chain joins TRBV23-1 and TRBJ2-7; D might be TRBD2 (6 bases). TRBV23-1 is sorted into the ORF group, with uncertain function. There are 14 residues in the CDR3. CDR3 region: CASSLLGDSYEQYF. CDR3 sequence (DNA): TGTGCCAGCAGTCTGCTGGGGGACTCCTATGAACAGTACTTC.

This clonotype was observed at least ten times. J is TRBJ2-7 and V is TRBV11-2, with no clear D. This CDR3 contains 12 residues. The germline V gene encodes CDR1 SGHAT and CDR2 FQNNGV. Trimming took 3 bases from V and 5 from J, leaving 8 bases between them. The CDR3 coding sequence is TGTGCCAGCAGCTTCCTCGGCCACGAGCAGTACTTC. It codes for CASSFLGHEQYF.

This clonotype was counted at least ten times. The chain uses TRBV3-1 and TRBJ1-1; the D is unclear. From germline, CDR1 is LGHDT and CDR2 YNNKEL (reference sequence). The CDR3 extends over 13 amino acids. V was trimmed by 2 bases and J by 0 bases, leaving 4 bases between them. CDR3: CASSQRVNTEAFF. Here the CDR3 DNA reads TGTGCCAGCAGCCAACGAGTGAACACTGAAGCTTTCTTT.

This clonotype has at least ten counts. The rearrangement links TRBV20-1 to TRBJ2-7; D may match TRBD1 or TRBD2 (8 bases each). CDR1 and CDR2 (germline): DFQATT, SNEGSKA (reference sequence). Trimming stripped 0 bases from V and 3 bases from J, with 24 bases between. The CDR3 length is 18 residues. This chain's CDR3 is CSARERTSYRDRNYEQYF. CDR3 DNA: TGCAGTGCTAGAGAGCGGACTAGCTACCGGGACAGGAACTACGAGCAGTACTTC.

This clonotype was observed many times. The CDR3 here is CASSPRTDLAEQYF. In DNA form, the CDR3 reads TGTGCCAGTAGTCCAAGGACGGACCTAGCCGAGCAGTACTTC. This rearrangement joins TRBV19 to TRBJ2-7, with a possible D match to TRBD2 (5 bases). Germline V gene data show CDR1 as LNHDA and CDR2 as SQIVND (reference sequence). The CDR3 consists of 14 residues. V was trimmed by 5 bases and J by 6 bases, leaving 17 bases between them. Together with reference TRBV19 and TRBJ2-7, the CDR3 gives the full variable domain: DGGITQSPKYLFRKEGQNVTLSCEQNLNHDAMYWYRQDPGQGLRLIYYSQIVNDFQKGDIAEGYSVSREKKESFPLTVTSAQKNPTAFYLCASSPRTDLAEQYFGPGTRLTVT.

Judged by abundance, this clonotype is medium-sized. Here the CDR3 reads CASSPGTSLPYEQYF. For the CDR3, the DNA is TGTGCCAGCTCACCCGGGACTAGCCTGCCCTACGAGCAGTACTTC. This sequence joins TRBV18 and TRBJ2-7; 9 bases match TRBD2. This CDR3 has 15 residues. The V gene's germline CDR1 is KGHSH and CDR2 LQKENI. V lost 3 bases and J lost 2; bases outside the gene matches: 5.

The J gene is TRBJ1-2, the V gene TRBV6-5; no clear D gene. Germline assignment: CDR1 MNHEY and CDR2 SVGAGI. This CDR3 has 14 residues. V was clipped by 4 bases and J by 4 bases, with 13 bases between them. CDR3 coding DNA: TGTGCCAGCAGTTCCCTGGCGGACTTCTATGGCTACACCTTC. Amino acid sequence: CASSSLADFYGYTF.

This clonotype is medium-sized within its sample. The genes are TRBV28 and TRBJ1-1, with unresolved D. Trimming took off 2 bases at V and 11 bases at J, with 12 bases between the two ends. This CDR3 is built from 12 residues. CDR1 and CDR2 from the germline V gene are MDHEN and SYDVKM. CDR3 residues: CASSLGVNSAFF. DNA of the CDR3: TGTGCCAGCAGTTTAGGGGTTAACTCGGCTTTCTTT.

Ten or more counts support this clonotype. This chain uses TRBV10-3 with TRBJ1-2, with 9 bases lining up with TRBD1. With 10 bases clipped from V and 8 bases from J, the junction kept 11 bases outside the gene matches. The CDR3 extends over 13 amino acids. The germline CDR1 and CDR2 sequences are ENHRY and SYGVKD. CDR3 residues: CATKVGTGKGYTF. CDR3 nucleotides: TGTGCCACCAAGGTGGGGACAGGGAAGGGCTACACCTTC.

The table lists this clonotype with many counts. The CDR3 bases are TGTGCCAGCAGTGACGGACCACCCCGGGCCGAGACCCAGTACTTC. This encodes CASSDGPPRAETQYF. The rearrangement joins TRBV2 to TRBJ2-5; no clear D. CDR3 length equals 15 residues. The V end lost 3 bases, the J end lost 5 bases, and 16 bases lay between the germline ends. Per germline, CDR1 SNHLY and CDR2 FYNNEI.

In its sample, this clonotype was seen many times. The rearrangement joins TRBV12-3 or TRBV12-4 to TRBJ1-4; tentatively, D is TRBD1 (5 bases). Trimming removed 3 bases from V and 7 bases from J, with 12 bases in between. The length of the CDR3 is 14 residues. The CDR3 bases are TGTGCCAGCAGTTTCCGAGGGGTCAGTGAAAAACTGTTTTTT. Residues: CASSFRGVSEKLFF.

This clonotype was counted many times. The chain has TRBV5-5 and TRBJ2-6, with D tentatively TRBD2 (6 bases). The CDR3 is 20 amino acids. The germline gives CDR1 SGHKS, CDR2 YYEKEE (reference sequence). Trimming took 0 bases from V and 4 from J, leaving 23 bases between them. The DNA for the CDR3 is TGTGCCAGCAGCTTGGTCCCAGCCGGCAGGGTGGGAGGAGGGGCCAACGTCCTGACTTTC. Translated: CASSLVPAGRVGGGANVLTF.

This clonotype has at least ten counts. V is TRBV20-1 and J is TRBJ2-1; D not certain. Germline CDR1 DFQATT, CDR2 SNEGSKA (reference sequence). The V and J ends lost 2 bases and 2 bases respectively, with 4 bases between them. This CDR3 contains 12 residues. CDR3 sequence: CSARITYNEQFF. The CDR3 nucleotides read TGCAGTGCTAGAATCACCTACAATGAGCAGTTCTTC.

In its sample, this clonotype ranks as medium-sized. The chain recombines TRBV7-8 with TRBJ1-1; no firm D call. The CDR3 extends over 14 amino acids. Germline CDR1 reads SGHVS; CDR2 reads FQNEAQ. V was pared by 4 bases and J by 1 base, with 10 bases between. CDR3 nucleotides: TGTGCCAGCAGCTACCAGGTGAGGAACACTGAAGCTTTCTTT. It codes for CASSYQVRNTEAFF.

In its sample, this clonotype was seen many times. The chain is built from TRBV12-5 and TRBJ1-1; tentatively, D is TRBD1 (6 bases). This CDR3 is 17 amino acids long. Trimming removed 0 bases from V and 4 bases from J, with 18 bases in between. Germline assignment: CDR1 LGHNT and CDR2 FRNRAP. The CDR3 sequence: CASGLVSQGPESTEAFF. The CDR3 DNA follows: TGTGCTAGTGGTTTGGTCTCACAGGGCCCGGAAAGCACTGAAGCTTTCTTT.

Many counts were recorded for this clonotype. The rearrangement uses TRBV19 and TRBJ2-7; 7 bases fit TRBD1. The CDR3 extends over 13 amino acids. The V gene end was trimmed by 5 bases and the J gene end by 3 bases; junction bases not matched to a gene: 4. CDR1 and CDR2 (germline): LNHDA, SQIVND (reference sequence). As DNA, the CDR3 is TGTGCCAGTAGTCTCCGACAGGGCTACGAGCAGTACTTC. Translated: CASSLRQGYEQYF.

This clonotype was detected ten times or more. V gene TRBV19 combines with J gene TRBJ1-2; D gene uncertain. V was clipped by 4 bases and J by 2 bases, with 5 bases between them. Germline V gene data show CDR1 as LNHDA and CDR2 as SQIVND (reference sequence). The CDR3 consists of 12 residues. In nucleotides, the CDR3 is TGTGCCAGTAGTAGGGCGAACTATGGCTACACCTTC. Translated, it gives CASSRANYGYTF.

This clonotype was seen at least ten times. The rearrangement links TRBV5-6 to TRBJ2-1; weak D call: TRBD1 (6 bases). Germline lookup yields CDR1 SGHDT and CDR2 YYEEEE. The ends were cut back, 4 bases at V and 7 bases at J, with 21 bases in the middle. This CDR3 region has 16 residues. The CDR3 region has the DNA TGTGCCAGCAGCCGTCGTGTGGGGGCCTCCCTGAATGAGCAGTTCTTC. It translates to CASSRRVGASLNEQFF.

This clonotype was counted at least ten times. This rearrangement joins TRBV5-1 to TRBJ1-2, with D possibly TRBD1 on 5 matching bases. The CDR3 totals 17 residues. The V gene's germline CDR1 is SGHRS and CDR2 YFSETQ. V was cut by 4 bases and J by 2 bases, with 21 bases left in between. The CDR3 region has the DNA TGCGCCAGCAGCCCTTCGGGTACCATGGGGCAGAACTATGGCTACACCTTC. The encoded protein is CASSPSGTMGQNYGYTF. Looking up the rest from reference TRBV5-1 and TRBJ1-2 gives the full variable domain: KAGVTQTPRYLIKTRGQQVTLSCSPISGHRSVSWYQQTPGQGLQFLFEYFSETQRNKGNFPGRFSGRQFSNSRSEMNVSTLELGDSALYLCASSPSGTMGQNYGYTFGSGTRLTVV.